The 10 T cell receptor beta chains below all came from one sample that was sequenced in a study of control samples from healthy donors and cancer patients (dated by TCRdb to the early 2020s). Library preparation was by the immunoSEQ multiplex PCR assay. In its TCRdb copy, this immuneACCESS table keeps in-frame sequences only and misses some clones. Where compared with another copy, unresolved V genes explain less than half of these, and the others have no known cause. In this sample the table shows 100,000 to 150,000 clones, about 90% of which occur a single time. The top ten clonotypes cover around 1.7% of the sample. Sequencing was performed on blood. Receptor source: a man younger than 30 in good health.

This clone was picked up one time. The rearrangement joins TRBV27 to TRBJ1-2; unclear D gene. Germline V gene sequence: CDR1 MNHEY, CDR2 SMNVEV (reference sequence). CDR3 length equals 13 residues. The V and J ends lost 5 bases and 1 base respectively, with 8 bases between them. CDR3 in amino acids: CASSPTSNYGYTF. The CDR3 bases are TGTGCCAGCAGTCCAACAAGTAACTATGGCTACACCTTC.

The rearrangement joins TRBV29-1 to TRBJ1-2; no reliable D call. Between the trimmed V and J ends, which lost 3 bases and 6 bases, there was a span of 11 bases. CDR3 length: 12 amino acids. Per germline, CDR1 SQVTM and CDR2 ANQGSEA. The CDR3 nucleotides are TGCAGCGTTGAGGGGAGAATTAATGGCTACACCTTC. Protein product: CSVEGRINGYTF.

V gene TRBV3-1 (or the pseudogene TRBV3-2) combines with J gene TRBJ2-2; TRBD2 matches 7 bases. This CDR3 spans 15 amino acids. CDR1 is LGHDT and CDR2 is YNNKEL in the germline V gene (reference sequence). V lost 2 bases to trimming and J lost 4 bases; unmatched junction nucleotides: 4. CDR3 DNA sequence: TGTGCCAGCAGCCAAAGCGGGAAGAGCACCGGGGAGCTGTTTTTT. Protein product: CASSQSGKSTGELFF.

This clone was seen only once. This chain joins TRBV29-1 and TRBJ2-3, with TRBD1 matching over 8 bases. From germline, CDR1 is SQVTM and CDR2 ANQGSEA. This CDR3 has 15 amino acids. V lost 6 bases to trimming and J lost 6 bases; unmatched junction nucleotides: 14. CDR3 residues: CSVGSETGVYDTQYF. The CDR3 DNA is TGCAGCGTAGGTTCTGAGACAGGGGTATACGATACGCAGTATTTT.

The chain employs TRBV7-2 and TRBJ2-5; 8 bases map to TRBD1. Trimming at V came to 0 bases and at J to 5 bases, leaving 5 bases not matched to a gene. Germline V lookup: CDR1 SGHTA, CDR2 FQGNSA. The CDR3 has 15 residues. The CDR3 is CASSLAGTGKETQYF. Written as DNA, the CDR3 is TGTGCCAGCAGCTTAGCCGGGACAGGCAAGGAGACCCAGTACTTC.

The V gene is TRBV10-3, the J gene TRBJ2-5, with 9 bases aligning to TRBD1. V gave up 10 bases and J gave up 5 bases; unmatched junction bases: 14. Germline V gene sequence: CDR1 ENHRY, CDR2 SYGVKD. This CDR3 comprises 15 residues. CDR3 nucleotide sequence: TGTGCCACCACAGGGGGGACAGGGTCAGAGGAGACCCAGTACTTC. Protein product: CATTGGTGSEETQYF.

The rearrangement uses TRBV27 and TRBJ2-1, with D perhaps TRBD2 (5 bases). V lost 3 bases to trimming and J lost 7 bases, with 7 bases between them. Germline assignment: CDR1 MNHEY and CDR2 SMNVEV (reference sequence). The CDR3 contains 12 residues. In DNA, the CDR3 is TGTGCCAGCAGTTTCTCGGGAAATGAGCAGTTCTTC. Its protein is CASSFSGNEQFF.

The chain has TRBV4-3 and TRBJ1-4; no reliable D call. This CDR3 comprises 16 residues. V gave up 2 bases and J gave up 3 bases, with 13 bases separating them. Germline V gene lookup returns CDR1 LGHNA and CDR2 YSLEER. The CDR3 DNA is TGCGCCAGCAGCCAATCGAAACCTGGTGCTAATGAAAAACTGTTTTTT. It codes for CASSQSKPGANEKLFF.

This chain uses TRBV9 with TRBJ1-2; D unresolved. CDR1 SGDLS and CDR2 YYNGEE come from the germline V gene. The V and J ends lost 0 bases and 8 bases respectively, with 11 bases between them. The CDR3 extends over 13 amino acids. CDR3 sequence reads: CASSVVFGVGYTF. CDR3 nucleotide sequence: TGTGCCAGCAGCGTAGTGTTCGGGGTAGGCTACACCTTC.

The V and J genes are TRBV6-5 and TRBJ2-3, with 8 bases identical to TRBD2. The CDR3 runs to 13 residues. Trimming removed 6 bases from V and 1 base from J; junction bases left unmatched: 0. Germline-derived CDR1 and CDR2 are MNHEY and SVGAGI. This chain's CDR3 is CASRTSGTDTQYF. In DNA, the CDR3 is TGTGCCAGCAGGACTAGCGGCACAGATACGCAGTATTTT.